This TCR beta chain was found in a study of T cell repertoires in ileal Crohn's disease. Across the study: At surgery, roughly 35% of patients smoked, with median disease duration roughly 8.3 years. General study findings and limits: Clonal expansions were more frequent in active smokers than non-smokers at surgery. Compared with CD4 T cells, sorted CD8 cells carried more expanded clones. Every patient over 26.8% clonality showed endoscopic recurrence.

Sequencing used immunoSEQ multiplex PCR; TCRdb keeps in-frame clones, though not all of them. The sample yields some 7,000 clones, less than 75% seen once. As concerns this clone: Antigen: not known.

This TCR came from an adult with Crohn's disease. The specimen was ileal tissue.

The CDR3 spells CASSEESGGQETQYF. The DNA of the CDR3 is TGTGCCAGCAGTGAAGAGAGCGGGGGACAAGAGACCCAGTACTTC. The chain carries TRBV6-4 and TRBJ2-5, with 8 bases identical to TRBD2. CDR3 length equals 15 residues. Germline values: CDR1 MRHNA, CDR2 SNTAGT. The junction had 5 bases not matched to a gene; V was cut back by 3 bases and J by 2 bases.